This TCR beta chain was sequenced in a study of cytomegalovirus exposure and HLA in healthy donors. 13 Jbeta primers and 60 Vbeta primers were used for the PCR. Method: immunoSEQ multiplex PCR; TCRdb's copy keeps in-frame clones and lacks some. The data show 130,000 or so clones, about three quarters seen once. To note about this clone: The antigen is undetermined.

Study-wide results and caveats: In an earlier analysis, productive rearrangement rates for most beta V segments clustered near 87% or 30%. Several top significant clusters appeared, in a later analysis, to be linked to common viral pathogens. Association with HLA alleles at 0.05 false discovery rate was found for 16,951 TCR beta sequences in a later analysis.

The CDR3 extends over 14 amino acids. Germline V gives CDR1 MNHNS, CDR2 SASEGT. The V segment lost 10 bases and the J segment 1 base; nucleotides outside the gene matches: 8. V usage is TRBV6-1 and J usage is TRBJ2-7, with TRBD1 identical over 9 bases. The sequenced sample consisted of PBMCs. The origin of this receptor is a female donor in good health and CMV-seropositive. CDR3 in amino acids: CATRKGQGSYEQYF. The DNA of the CDR3 is TGTGCCACCAGGAAGGGACAGGGATCCTACGAGCAGTACTTC.